This T cell receptor (beta chain) is from a study of T cells in Graves' hyperthyroidism and ophthalmopathy. RNA transcripts gave rise to amplified TCR beta CDR3 regions. HTBI primers drove first-round RT-PCR of the TCR CDR3. One entry per CDR3 protein, called by TCRdb with MiXCR from the multiplex PCR reads. Of roughly 750,000 distinct CDR3 sequences detected, roughly 17% appear once; the ten largest clones hold around 7.7%. CDR1 and CDR2 (germline): MGHRA, YSYEKL. Trimming removed 2 bases at V and 6 bases at J, with 16 bases between. The CDR3 has 15 amino acids. This receptor was obtained from a man younger than 35 with Graves' hyperthyroidism. The genes are TRBV4-1 and TRBJ1-1; D gene unclear. The sample consisted of blood. CDR3 protein: CASSQFERAEPEAFF. CDR3 nucleotide sequence: TGCGCCAGCAGCCAATTTGAGCGCGCCGAACCTGAAGCTTTCTTT.